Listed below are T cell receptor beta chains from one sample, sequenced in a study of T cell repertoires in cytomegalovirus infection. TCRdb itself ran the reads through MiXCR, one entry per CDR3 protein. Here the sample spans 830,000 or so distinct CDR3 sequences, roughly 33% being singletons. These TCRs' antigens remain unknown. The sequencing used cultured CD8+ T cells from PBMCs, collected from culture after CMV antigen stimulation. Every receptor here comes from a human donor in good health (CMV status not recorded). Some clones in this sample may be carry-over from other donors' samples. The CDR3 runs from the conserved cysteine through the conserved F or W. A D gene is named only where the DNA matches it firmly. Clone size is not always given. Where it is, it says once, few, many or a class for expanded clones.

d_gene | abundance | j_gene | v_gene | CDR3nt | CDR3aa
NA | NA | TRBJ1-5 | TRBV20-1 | TGCAGTGCGCCAGGGAGGAGCAATCAGCCCCAGCATTTT | CSAPGRSNQPQHF
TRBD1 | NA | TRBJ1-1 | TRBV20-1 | TGCAGTGCCGGCCCCCTCGACAGGGCTACTGAAGCTTTCTTT | CSAGPLDRATEAFF
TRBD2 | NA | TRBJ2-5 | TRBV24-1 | TGTGCCACCAGTGATTTCTCTAGCGGGGGGCAAGAGACCCAGTACTTC | CATSDFSSGGQETQYF
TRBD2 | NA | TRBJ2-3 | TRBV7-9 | TGTGCCAGCAGCTTTCCCTCGGGGGGTTCCGCTGCATGGGATACGCAGTATTTT | CASSFPSGGSAAWDTQYF
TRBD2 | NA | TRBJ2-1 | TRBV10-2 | TGCGCCAGCAGTTCTATGAGCGGGGGCGAGTCCTACAATGAGCAGTTCTTC | CASSSMSGGESYNEQFF
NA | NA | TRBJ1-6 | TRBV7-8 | TGTGCCAGCAGCTCCGGCAGGGGTAATTCACCCCTCCACTTT | CASSSGRGNSPLHF
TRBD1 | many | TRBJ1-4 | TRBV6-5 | TGTGCCAGCAGCCCGGACAGGACTAATGAAAAACTGTTTTTT | CASSPDRTNEKLFF
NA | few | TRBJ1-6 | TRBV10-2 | TGCGCCAGCAGTGAAAATTGGATCAGCTATAATTCACCCCTCCACTTT | CASSENWISYNSPLHF
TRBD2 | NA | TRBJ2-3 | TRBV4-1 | TGCGCCAGCAGCCAAAAAGCGGGGGGCGGTACGCAGTATTTT | CASSQKAGGGTQYF
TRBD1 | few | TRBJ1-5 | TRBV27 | TGTGCCAGCAGTTCGACAGGGGGCCTTCAGCCCCAGCATTTT | CASSSTGGLQPQHF
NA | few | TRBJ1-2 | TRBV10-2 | TGCGCCAGCAGTGAGGTAGAGGGGTATGGCTACACCTTC | CASSEVEGYGYTF
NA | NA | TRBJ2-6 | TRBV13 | TGTGCCAGCAGCTTGGGGGAAACTGGGGCCAACGTCCTGACTTTC | CASSLGETGANVLTF
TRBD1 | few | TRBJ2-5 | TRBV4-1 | TGCGCCAGCAGCGCTCGGACACCGGGACAGCGACAAGAGACCCAGTACTTC | CASSARTPGQRQETQYF
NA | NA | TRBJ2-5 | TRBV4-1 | TGCGCCAGCAGCCAAGGCCCCGTTTGGGGGGAACTCCAAGAGACCCAGTACTTC | CASSQGPVWGELQETQYF
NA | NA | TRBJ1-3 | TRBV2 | TGTGCCAGCAGGCACAGGGACCACCGCTCTGGAAACACCATATATTTT | CASRHRDHRSGNTIYF
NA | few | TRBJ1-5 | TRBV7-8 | TGTGCCAGCAGCTTAGATGAGGGGAGCGGGCCCTATAGCAATCAGCCCCAGCATTTT | CASSLDEGSGPYSNQPQHF
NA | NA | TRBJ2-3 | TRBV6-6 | TGTGCCAGCAGTTACTCACTTGCAGATACGCAGTATTTT | CASSYSLADTQYF
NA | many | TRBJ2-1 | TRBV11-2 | TGTGCCAGCAGCCTACAGGACGGGTACCTTCTTATGAATGAGCAGTTCTTC | CASSLQDGYLLMNEQFF
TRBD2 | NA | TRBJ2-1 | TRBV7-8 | TGTGTCAGCAGGGCTAGCGGGACCTCGTACAATGAGCAGTTCTTC | CVSRASGTSYNEQFF
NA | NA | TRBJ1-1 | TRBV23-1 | TGCGCCAACAGTCAATCCTACAGGGCGAACACTGAAGCTTTCTTT | CANSQSYRANTEAFF
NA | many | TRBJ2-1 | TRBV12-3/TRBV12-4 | TGTGCCAGCAGCCCCACCTCCTACAATGAGCAGTTCTTC | CASSPTSYNEQFF
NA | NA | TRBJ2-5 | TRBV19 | TGTGCCAGTAGTATTCCTCCGGGGGCGCAAGAGACCCAGTACTTC | CASSIPPGAQETQYF